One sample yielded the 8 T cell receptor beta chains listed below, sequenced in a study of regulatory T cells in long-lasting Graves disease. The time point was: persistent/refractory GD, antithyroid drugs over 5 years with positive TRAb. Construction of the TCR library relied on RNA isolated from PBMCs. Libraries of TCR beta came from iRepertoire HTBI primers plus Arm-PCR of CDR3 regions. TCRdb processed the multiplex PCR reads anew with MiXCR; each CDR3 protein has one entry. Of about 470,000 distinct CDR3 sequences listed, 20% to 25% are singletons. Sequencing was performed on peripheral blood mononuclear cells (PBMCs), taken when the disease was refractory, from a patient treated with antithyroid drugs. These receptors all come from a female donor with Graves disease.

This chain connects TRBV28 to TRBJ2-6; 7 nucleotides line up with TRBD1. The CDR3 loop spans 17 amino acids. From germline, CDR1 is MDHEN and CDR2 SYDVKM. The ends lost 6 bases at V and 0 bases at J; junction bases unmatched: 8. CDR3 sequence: CASSPGDRHSGANVLTF. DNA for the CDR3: TGTGCCAGCAGCCCCGGGGACAGACACTCTGGGGCCAACGTCCTGACTTTC.

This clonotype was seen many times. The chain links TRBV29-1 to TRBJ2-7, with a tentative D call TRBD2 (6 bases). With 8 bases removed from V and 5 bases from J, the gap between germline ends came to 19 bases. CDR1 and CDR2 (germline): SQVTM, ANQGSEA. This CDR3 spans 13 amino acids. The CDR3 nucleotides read TGCAGCCAGAAGGTGTGGCGGGGTAACGAGCAGTACTTC. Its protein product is CSQKVWRGNEQYF.

CDR3 in amino acids: CASSWVAGFSINQRRNTIYF. The CDR3 DNA reads as TGTGCCAGCAGCTGGGTCGCAGGGTTCTCCATAAACCAACGAAGAAACACCATATATTTT. The genes are TRBV28 and TRBJ1-3; possible D gene TRBD1, 5 bases. Between the trimmed V and J ends, which lost 6 bases and 5 bases, there was a span of 32 bases. This CDR3 has 20 amino acids. Germline CDR1 reads MDHEN; CDR2 reads SYDVKM.

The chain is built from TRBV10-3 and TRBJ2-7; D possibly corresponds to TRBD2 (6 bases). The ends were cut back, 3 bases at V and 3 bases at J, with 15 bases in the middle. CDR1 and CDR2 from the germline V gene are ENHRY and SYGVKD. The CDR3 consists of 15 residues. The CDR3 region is CAISDERETYYEQYF. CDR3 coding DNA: TGTGCCATCAGTGATGAACGGGAGACATACTACGAGCAGTACTTC.

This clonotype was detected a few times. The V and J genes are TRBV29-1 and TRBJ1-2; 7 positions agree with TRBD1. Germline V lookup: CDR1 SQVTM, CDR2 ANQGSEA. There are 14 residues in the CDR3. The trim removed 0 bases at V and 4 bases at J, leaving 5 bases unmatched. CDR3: CSVEDRGSGYGYTF. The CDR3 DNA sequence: TGCAGCGTTGAAGACAGGGGGTCCGGCTATGGCTACACCTTC.

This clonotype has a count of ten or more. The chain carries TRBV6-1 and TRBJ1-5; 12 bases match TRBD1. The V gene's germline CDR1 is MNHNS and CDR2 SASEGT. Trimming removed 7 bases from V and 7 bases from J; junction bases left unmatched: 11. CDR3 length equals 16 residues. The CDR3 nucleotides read TGTGCCAGCAACGAACTTGGGACAGGGGGCGTCCAGCCCCAGCATTTT. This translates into CASNELGTGGVQPQHF.

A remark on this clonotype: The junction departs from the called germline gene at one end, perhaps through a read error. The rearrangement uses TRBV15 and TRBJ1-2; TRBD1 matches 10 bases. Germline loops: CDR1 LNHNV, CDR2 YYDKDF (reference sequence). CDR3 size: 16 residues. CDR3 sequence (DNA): TGTGCCACCTCCGGTTGGGATGACAGGGGGCTCGATGGGTACACCTTC. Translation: CATSGWDDRGLDGYTF.

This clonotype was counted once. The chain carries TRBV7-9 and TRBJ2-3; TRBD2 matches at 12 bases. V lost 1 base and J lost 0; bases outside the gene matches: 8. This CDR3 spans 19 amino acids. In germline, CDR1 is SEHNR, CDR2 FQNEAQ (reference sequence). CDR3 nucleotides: TGTGCCAGCAGCTTAGTGAGACTAGCGGGGGCCCTTAGCACAGATACGCAGTATTTT. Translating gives CASSLVRLAGALSTDTQYF. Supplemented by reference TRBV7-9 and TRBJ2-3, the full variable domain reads DTGVSQNPRHKITKRGQNVTFRCDPISEHNRLYWYRQTLGQGPEFLTYFQNEAQLEKSRLLSDRFSAERPKGSFSTLEIQRTEQGDSAMYLCASSLVRLAGALSTDTQYFGPGTRLTVL.